This T cell receptor beta chain was sequenced for a study of blood T cell repertoires in COVID-19. Sequenced by immunoSEQ multiplex PCR; TCRdb stores in-frame clones only, minus some. Here the sample spans about 200,000 clones, around 81% being singletons. The CDR3 covers 15 residues. CDR1 is SQVTM and CDR2 is ANQGSEA in the germline V gene. Deletions cut 6 bases from V and 4 bases from J, with 21 bases between. This TCR was recovered from a middle-aged man who had recovered from COVID-19. Material for sequencing was PBMCs or T cells enriched from blood (not recorded which). The chain carries TRBV29-1 and TRBJ1-2; D is unclear. The CDR3 DNA is TGCAGCGTCGGGAAAGGGCTCACCCCAGCCTATGGCTACACCTTC. It is translated as CSVGKGLTPAYGYTF.